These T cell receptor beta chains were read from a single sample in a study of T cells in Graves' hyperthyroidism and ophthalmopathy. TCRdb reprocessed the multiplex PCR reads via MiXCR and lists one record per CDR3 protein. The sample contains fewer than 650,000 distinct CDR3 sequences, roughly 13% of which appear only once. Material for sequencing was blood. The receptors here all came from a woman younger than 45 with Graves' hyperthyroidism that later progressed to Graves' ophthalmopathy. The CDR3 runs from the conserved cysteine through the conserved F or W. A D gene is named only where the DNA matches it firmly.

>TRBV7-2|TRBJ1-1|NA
CASSIITEAFF
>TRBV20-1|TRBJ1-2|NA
CSALTGSFNYGYTF
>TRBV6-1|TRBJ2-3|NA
CASSDHPGGVDTDTQYF
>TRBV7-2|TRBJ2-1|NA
CASSPDFRPYNEQFF
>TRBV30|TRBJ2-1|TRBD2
CAWSTSGAPNEQFF
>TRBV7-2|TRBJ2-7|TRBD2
CASSLMTSGIGEQYF
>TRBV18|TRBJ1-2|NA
CASSPGQQVPYGYTF
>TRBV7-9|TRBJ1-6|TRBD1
CASSEVGTAYNSPLHF
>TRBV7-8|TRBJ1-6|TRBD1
CASSTRTGDNSPLHF
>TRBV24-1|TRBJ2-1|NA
CATSEVGGPAEQFF
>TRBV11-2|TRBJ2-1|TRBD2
CASSLDPQGLATVNNEQFF
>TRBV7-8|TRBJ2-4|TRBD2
CASSATSGGVAKNIQYF
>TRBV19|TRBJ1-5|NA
CASSIPGRSNQPQHF
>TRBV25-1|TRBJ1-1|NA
CASSVQGRETEAFF
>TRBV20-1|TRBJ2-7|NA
CRALLNPAYEQYF
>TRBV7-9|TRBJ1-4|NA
CASSLAPRRGEKLFF
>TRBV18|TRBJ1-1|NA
CASSHSERNTEAFF
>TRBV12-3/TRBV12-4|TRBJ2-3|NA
CASSLWGSDTQYF
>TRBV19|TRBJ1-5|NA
CASSIARGKRSNQPQHF
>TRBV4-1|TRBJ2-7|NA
CASSQVGGLEQYF
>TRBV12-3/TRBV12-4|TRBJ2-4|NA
CASSLPRTGSLAKNIQYF
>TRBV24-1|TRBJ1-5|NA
CATGHSRYSNQPQHF
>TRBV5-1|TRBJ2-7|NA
CASSPDFSYEQYF
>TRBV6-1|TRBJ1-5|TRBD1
CASSGETGGGNQPQHF
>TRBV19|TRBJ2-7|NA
CASSINGWGYEQYF
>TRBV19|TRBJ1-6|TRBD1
CASKARGQLNSPLHF
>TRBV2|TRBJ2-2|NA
CASRTDSNTGELFF
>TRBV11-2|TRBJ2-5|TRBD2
CASSLGSSGRQETQYF
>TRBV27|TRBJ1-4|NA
CASSLKANFEKLFF
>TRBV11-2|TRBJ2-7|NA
CASTPSEGRTPYEQYF
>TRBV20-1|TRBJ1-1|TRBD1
CSPMGLTGAGEAFF
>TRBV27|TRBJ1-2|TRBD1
CASSETGGGYTF
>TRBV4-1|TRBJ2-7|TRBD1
CASSQTRRRPGTGTWAYEQYF
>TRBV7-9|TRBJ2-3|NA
CASSPGTTDTQYF
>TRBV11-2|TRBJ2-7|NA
CASSLVAGGYEQYF
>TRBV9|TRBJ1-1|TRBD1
CASSAGGGGGTEAFF
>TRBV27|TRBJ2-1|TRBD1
CASTPGQGRNEQFF
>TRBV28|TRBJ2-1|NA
CASQDVSSYNEQFF
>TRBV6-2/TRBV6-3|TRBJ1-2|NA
CASTLKGLYGYTF
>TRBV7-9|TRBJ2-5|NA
CASIYKARGNQETQYF
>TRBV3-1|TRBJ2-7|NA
CASSQAQGPYEQYF
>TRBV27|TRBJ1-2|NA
CASSFGRGGFYGYTF
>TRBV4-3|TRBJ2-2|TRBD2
CASSQDFAGGTGELFF